This T cell receptor beta chain was recovered during a study of CD8 T cells in Susac syndrome. RNA, at about 0.45 to 1 ug, was reverse transcribed with random hexamers. One entry per CDR3 protein, called by TCRdb with MiXCR from the immunoSEQ multiplex PCR reads. The table lists approximately 180,000 distinct CDR3 sequences, about 93% of them singletons, with 0.085% to 0.1% in the top ten. TCR beta from blood CD8+ and CD4+ T cells was sequenced. Comment on this clonotype: The target antigen is unknown.

This CDR3 region has 13 residues. V lost 3 bases to trimming and J lost 0 bases; unmatched junction nucleotides: 0. From germline, CDR1 is DFQATT and CDR2 SNEGSKA (reference sequence). Study results and limitations: The study's TCR sequencing and HLA analysis covered a relatively small number of individuals, and the study acknowledged this.

The TCR sequence derives from a human donor with Susac syndrome. The J gene is TRBJ2-3, the V gene TRBV20-1, with TRBD2 identical over 7 bases. Sequencing input: CD4+ T cells from PBMCs. The CDR3 DNA sequence: TGCAGTGCTAGGCGGGAGAGCACAGATACGCAGTATTTT. Amino acids: CSARRESTDTQYF.